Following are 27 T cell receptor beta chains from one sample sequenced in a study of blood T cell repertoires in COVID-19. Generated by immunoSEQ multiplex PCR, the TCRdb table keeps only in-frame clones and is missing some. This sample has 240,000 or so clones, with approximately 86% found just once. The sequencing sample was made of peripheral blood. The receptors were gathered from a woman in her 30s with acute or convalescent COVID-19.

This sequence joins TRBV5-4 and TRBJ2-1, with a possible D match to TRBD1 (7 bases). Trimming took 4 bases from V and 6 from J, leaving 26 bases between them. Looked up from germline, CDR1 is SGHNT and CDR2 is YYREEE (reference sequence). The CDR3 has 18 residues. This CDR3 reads CASSTDRERGLGLNEQFF. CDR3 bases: TGTGCCAGCAGCACCGACAGGGAACGGGGACTTGGTCTCAATGAGCAGTTCTTC.

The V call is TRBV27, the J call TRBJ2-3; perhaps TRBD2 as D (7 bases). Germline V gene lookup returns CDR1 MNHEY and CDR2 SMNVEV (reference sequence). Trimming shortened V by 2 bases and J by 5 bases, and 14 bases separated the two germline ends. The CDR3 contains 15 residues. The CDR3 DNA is TGTGCCAGCAGTTTAGGGGGGGCGCGGGGAGATACGCAGTATTTT. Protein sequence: CASSLGGARGDTQYF.

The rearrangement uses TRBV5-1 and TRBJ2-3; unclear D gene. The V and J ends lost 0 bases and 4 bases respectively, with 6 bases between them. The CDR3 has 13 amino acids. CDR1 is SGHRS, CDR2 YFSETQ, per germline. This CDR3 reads CASSLGSPDTQYF. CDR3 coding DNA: TGCGCCAGCAGCTTGGGCAGTCCAGATACGCAGTATTTT.

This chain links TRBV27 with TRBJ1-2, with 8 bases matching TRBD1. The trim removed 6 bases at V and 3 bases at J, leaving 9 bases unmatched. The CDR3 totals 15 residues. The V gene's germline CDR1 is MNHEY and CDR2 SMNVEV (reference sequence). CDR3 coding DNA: TGTGCCAGCAGCTCAGGGGGCTGGGGCGACTATGGCTACACCTTC. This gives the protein CASSSGGWGDYGYTF.

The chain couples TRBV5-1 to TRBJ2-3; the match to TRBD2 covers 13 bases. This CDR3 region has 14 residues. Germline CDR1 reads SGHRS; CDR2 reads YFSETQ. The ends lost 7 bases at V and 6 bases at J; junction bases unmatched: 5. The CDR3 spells CASGGLAGDDTQYF. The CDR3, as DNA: TGCGCCAGCGGAGGACTAGCGGGAGATGATACGCAGTATTTT.

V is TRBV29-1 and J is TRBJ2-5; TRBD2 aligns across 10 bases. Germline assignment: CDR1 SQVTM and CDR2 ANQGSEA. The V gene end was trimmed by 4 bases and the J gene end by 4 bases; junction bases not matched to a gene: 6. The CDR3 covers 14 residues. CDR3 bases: TGCAGCGTTGTTCCTAGCGGGAGTATAGAGACCCAGTACTTC. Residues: CSVVPSGSIETQYF.

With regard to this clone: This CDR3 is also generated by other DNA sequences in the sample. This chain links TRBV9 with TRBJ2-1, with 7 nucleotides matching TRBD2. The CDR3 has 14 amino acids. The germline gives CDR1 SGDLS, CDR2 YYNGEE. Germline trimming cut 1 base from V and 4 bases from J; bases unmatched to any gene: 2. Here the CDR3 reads CASSVSGTYNEQFF. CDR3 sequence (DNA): TGTGCCAGCAGCGTAAGCGGGACGTACAATGAGCAGTTCTTC. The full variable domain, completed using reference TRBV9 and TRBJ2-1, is DSGVTQTPKHLITATGQRVTLRCSPRSGDLSVYWYQQSLDQGLQFLIQYYNGEERAKGNILERFSAQQFPDLHSELNLSSLELGDSALYFCASSVSGTYNEQFFGPGTRLTVL.

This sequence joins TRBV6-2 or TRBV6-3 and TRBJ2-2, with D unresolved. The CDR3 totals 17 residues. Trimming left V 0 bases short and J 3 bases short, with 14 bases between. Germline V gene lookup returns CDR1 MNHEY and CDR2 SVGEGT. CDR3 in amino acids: CASSYSYRPQDTGELFF. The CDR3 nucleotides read TGTGCCAGCAGTTACTCGTACCGGCCGCAGGACACCGGGGAGCTGTTTTTT.

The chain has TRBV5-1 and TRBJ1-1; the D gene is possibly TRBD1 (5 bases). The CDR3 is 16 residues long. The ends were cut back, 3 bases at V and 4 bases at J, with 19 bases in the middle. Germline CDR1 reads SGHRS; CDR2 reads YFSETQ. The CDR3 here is CASSSLTITGFTEAFF. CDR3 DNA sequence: TGCGCCAGCAGCTCTCTAACCATAACAGGATTCACTGAAGCTTTCTTT.

For the CDR3, the DNA is TGTGCCAGCAGCCTAACAGCATCCGATCGTTCACCCCTCCACTTT. It codes for CASSLTASDRSPLHF. This chain links TRBV3-1 (or the pseudogene TRBV3-2) with TRBJ1-6; D is unresolved. Germline V gene lookup returns CDR1 LGHDT and CDR2 YNNKEL (reference sequence). CDR3 length: 15 residues. Trimming removed 4 bases from V and 9 bases from J, with 16 bases in between.

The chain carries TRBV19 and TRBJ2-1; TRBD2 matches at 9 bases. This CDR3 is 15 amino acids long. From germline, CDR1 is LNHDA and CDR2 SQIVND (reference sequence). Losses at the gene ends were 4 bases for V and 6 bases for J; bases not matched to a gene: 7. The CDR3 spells CASSTAGGRANEQFF. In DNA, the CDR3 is TGTGCCAGTAGTACCGCGGGCGGGAGGGCCAATGAGCAGTTCTTC.

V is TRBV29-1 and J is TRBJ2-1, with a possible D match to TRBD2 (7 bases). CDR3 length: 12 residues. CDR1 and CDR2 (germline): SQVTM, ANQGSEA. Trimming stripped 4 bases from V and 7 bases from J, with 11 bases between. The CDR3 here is CSVVRGANEQFF. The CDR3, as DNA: TGCAGCGTTGTTCGGGGGGCTAATGAGCAGTTCTTC.

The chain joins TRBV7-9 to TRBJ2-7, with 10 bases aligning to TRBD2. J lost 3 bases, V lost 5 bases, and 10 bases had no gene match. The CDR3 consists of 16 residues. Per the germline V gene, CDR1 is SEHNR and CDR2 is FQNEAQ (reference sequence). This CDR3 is CASSPEILAGVYEQYF. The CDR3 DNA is TGTGCCAGCAGCCCCGAGATTCTAGCGGGAGTCTACGAGCAGTACTTC.

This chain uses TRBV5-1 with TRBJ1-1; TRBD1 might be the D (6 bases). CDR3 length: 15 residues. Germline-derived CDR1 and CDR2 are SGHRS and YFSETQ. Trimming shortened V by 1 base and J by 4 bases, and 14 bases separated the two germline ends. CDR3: CASSLTGSVRTEAFF. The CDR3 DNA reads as TGCGCCAGCAGCTTGACAGGGTCGGTCCGCACTGAAGCTTTCTTT.

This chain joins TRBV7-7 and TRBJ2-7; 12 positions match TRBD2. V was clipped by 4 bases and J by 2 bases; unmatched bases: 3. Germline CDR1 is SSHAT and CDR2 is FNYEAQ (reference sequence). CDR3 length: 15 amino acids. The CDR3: CASSYGLAGPYEQYF. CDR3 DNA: TGTGCCAGCAGCTATGGACTAGCGGGACCCTACGAGCAGTACTTC.

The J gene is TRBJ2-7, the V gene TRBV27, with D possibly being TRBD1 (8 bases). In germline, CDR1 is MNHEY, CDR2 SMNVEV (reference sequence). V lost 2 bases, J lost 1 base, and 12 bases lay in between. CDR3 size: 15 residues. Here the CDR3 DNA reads TGTGCCAGCAGTTTAAACAGGGGGGGTTCCTACGAGCAGTACTTC. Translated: CASSLNRGGSYEQYF.

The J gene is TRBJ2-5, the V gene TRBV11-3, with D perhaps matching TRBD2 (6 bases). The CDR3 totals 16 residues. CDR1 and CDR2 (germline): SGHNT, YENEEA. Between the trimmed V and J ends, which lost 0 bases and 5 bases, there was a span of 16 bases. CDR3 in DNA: TGTGCCAGCAGCTTAGATGTGACCGGGAGAGGGGAGACCCAGTACTTC. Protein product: CASSLDVTGRGETQYF.

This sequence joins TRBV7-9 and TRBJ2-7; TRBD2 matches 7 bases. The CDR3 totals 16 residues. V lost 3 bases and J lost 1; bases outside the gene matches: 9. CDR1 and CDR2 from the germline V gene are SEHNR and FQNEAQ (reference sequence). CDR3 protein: CASSLGGWVESYEQYF. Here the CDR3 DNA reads TGTGCCAGCAGCTTGGGAGGGTGGGTCGAATCCTACGAGCAGTACTTC.

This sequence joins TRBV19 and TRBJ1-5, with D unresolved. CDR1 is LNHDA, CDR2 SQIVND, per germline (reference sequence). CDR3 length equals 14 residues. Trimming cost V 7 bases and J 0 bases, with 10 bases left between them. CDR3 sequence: CASNAGGSNQPQHF. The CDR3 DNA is TGTGCCAGTAACGCGGGCGGTAGCAATCAGCCCCAGCATTTT.

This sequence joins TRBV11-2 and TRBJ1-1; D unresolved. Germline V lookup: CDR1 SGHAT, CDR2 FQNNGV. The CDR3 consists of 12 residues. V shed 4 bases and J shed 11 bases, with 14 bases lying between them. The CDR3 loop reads CASSSFHHAAFF. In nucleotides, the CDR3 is TGTGCCAGCAGCTCTTTCCACCACGCGGCTTTCTTT.

The CDR3 loop reads CASSGGKGRETQYF. The CDR3 DNA is TGTGCCAGTAGTGGGGGCAAGGGGCGGGAGACCCAGTACTTC. This rearrangement joins TRBV19 to TRBJ2-5; D perhaps matches TRBD1 (6 bases). The V and J ends lost 5 bases and 5 bases respectively, with 15 bases between them. The CDR3 spans 14 residues. CDR1 is LNHDA, CDR2 SQIVND, per germline (reference sequence).

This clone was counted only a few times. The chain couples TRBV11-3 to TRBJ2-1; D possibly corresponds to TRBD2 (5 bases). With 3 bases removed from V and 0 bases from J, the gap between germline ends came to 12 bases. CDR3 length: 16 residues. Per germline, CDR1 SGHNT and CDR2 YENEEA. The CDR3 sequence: CASSFISGSSYNEQFF. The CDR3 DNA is TGTGCCAGCAGCTTTATAAGCGGCAGCTCCTACAATGAGCAGTTCTTC.

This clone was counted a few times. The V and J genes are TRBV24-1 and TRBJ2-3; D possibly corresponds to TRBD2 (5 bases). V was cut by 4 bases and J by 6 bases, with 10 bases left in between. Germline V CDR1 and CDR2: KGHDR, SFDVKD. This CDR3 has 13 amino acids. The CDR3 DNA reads TGTGCCACCAGTGACCTAGCAACGGATACGCAGTATTTT. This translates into CATSDLATDTQYF.

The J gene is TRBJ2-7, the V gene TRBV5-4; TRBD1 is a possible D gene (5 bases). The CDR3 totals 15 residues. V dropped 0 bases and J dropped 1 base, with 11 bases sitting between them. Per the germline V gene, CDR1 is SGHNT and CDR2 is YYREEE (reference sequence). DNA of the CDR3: TGTGCCAGCAGCTTGGGGGGTAAGGGGTCCTACGAGCAGTACTTC. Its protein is CASSLGGKGSYEQYF.

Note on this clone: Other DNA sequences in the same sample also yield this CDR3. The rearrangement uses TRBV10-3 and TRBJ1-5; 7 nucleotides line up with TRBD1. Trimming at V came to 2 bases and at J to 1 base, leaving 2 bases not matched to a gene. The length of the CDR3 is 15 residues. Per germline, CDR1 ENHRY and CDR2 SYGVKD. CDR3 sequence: CAISEGGGSNQPQHF. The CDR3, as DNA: TGTGCCATCAGTGAGGGAGGGGGCAGCAATCAGCCCCAGCATTTT.

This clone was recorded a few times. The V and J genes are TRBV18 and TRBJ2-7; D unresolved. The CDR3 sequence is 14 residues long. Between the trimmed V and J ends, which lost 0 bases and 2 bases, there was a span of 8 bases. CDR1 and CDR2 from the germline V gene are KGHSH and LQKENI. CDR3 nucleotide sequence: TGTGCCAGCTCACCACCGAACACTACCTACGAGCAGTACTTC. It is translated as CASSPPNTTYEQYF.

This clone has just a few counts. CDR3 nucleotides: TGTGCCAGCAGCCCGGGGGGGACCCCTGGAAACACCATATATTTT. The encoded protein is CASSPGGTPGNTIYF. The V and J genes are TRBV11-3 and TRBJ1-3; possible D gene TRBD1, 5 bases. Germline assignment: CDR1 SGHNT and CDR2 YENEEA. The CDR3 contains 15 residues. Trimming cost V 5 bases and J 2 bases, with 13 bases left between them.